One sample yielded the 6 T cell receptor beta chains listed below, sequenced in a study of cytomegalovirus exposure and HLA in healthy donors. The data were produced by immunoSEQ multiplex PCR, yet TCRdb's version contains in-frame clones alone and is incomplete. The sample holds roughly 190,000 clones, 86% seen once. The sequenced sample was PBMCs. The origin of the receptors is a woman between 18 and 29 years old in good health and CMV-seronegative.

V gene TRBV6-5 combines with J gene TRBJ1-1; D unclear. CDR3 size: 11 residues. V was shortened by 6 bases and J by 11 bases, with 13 bases between the two germline ends. Germline lookup yields CDR1 MNHEY and CDR2 SVGAGI. Written as DNA, the CDR3 is TGTGCCAGCAGAGGTCGGGGTTTGGCTTTCTTT. Its protein product is CASRGRGLAFF.

DNA of the CDR3: TGTGCCAGCAGCAAACCAACGACAGCGAAGGAGGCTTTCTTT. It translates to CASSKPTTAKEAFF. This chain joins TRBV21-1 and TRBJ1-1; TRBD1, the D gene given by the table, was not confirmed from the DNA. TRBV21-1 is marked as a pseudogene. This CDR3 spans 14 amino acids.

This clone was detected once. V gene TRBV5-4 combines with J gene TRBJ2-5; TRBD1 matches 7 bases. V lost 4 bases, J lost 4 bases, and 13 bases stayed unmatched. The CDR3 loop spans 16 amino acids. CDR1 SGHNT and CDR2 YYREEE come from the germline V gene (reference sequence). The CDR3 protein is CASSGSGRGRGETQYF. The CDR3 nucleotides are TGTGCCAGCAGCGGATCCGGAAGGGGGCGCGGAGAGACCCAGTACTTC.

The chain couples TRBV5-8 to TRBJ2-6; 7 positions match TRBD1. The CDR3 is 16 amino acids. Per germline, CDR1 SGHTS and CDR2 YDEGEE. V lost 4 bases and J lost 0; bases outside the gene matches: 4. In DNA form, the CDR3 reads TGTGCCAGCAGCCGACAGGGCCTCTCTGGGGCCAACGTCCTGACTTTC. Its translation is CASSRQGLSGANVLTF.

The V gene is TRBV6-4, the J gene TRBJ1-1; perhaps TRBD1 as D (5 bases). Germline V gives CDR1 MRHNA, CDR2 SNTAGT. This CDR3 is 16 amino acids long. The V gene lost 7 bases and the J gene lost 1 base, with 19 bases spanning the gap. The CDR3, as DNA: TGTGCCAGCACGCACACTTTGGTGGGGGGGAACACTGAAGCTTTCTTT. Its protein product is CASTHTLVGGNTEAFF.

A few counts support this clone. The chain links TRBV11-2 to TRBJ1-2, with 7 bases identical to TRBD1. Trimming cost V 4 bases and J 6 bases; bases outside gene matches: 20. CDR1 and CDR2 from the germline V gene are SGHAT and FQNNGV. This CDR3 has 18 amino acids. The CDR3 nucleotides are TGTGCCAGCAGCTCAGTGGGCCGACAGGGACCGCGCCGACATGGCTACACCTTC. It codes for CASSSVGRQGPRRHGYTF.